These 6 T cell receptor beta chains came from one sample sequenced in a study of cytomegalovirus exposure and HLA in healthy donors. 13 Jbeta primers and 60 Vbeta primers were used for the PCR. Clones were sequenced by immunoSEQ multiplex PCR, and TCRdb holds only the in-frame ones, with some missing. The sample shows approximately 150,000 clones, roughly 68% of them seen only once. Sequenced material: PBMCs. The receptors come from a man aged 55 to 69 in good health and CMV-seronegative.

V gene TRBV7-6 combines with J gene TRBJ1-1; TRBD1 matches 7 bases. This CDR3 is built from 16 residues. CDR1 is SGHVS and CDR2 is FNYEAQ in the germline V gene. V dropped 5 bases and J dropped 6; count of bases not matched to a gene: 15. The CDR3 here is CASSNKATGREPEAFF. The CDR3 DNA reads TGTGCCAGCAGCAATAAAGCGACAGGGCGTGAACCTGAAGCTTTCTTT. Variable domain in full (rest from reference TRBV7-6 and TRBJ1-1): GAGVSQSPRYKVTKRGQDVALRCDPISGHVSLYWYRQALGQGPEFLTYFNYEAQQDKSGLPNDRFSAERPEGSISTLTIQRTEQRDSAMYRCASSNKATGREPEAFFGQGTRLTVV.

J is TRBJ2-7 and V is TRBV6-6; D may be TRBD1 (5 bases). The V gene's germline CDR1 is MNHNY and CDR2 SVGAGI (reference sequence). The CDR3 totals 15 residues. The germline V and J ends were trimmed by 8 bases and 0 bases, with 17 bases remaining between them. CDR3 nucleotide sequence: TGTGCCAGCCTCTTCGCTTTGACAGTCTCCTACGAGCAGTACTTC. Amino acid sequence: CASLFALTVSYEQYF.

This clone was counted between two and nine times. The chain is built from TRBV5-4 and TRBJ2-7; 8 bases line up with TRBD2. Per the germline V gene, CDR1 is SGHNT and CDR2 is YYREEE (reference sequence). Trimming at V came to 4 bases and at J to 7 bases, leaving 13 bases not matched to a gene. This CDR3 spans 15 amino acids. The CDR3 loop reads CASSPSAGAVSEQYF. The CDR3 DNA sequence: TGTGCCAGCAGCCCATCAGCGGGGGCTGTGTCTGAGCAGTACTTC.

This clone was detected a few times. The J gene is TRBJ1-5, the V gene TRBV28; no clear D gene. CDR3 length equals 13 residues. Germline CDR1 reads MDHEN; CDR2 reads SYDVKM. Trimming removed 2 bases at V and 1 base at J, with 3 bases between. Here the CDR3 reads CASSLGSNQPQHF. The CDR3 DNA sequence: TGTGCCAGCAGTTTAGGCAGCAATCAGCCCCAGCATTTT.

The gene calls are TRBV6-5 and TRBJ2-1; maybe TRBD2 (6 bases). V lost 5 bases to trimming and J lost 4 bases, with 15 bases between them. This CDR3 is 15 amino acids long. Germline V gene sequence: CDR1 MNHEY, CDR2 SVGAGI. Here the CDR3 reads CASSTYDGGYNEQFF. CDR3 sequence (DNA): TGTGCCAGCAGTACCTATGACGGGGGTTACAATGAGCAGTTCTTC.

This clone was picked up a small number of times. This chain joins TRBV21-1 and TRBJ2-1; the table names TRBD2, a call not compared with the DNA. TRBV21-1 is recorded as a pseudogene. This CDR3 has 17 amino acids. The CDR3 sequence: CASSKGSGGSSYNEQFF. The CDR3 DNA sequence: TGTGCCAGCAGCAAGGGGAGCGGAGGCAGCTCCTACAATGAGCAGTTCTTC.